These 13 T cell receptor beta chains were sequenced from one sample in a study of T cell responses to AZD1222 COVID-19 vaccine (dated by TCRdb to about 2021). This specimen's time point label, per the study, means: about 28 days (+/-7) after the second vaccine dose. Libraries came from the immunoSEQ multiplex PCR assay. Sourced from immuneACCESS, this table was stored by TCRdb with only in-frame sequences that have V and J called. A share of the clones is absent; for the studies checked, an unresolved V gene accounts for under half, and the remainder has no known explanation. For this sample the table gives around 60,000 clones, of which roughly four fifths were detected only once. Over 20% of the sample belongs to the ten largest clones. Sequenced material: peripheral blood, taken 28 days after the second AZD1222 dose. The receptor set was obtained from an adult who received the AZD1222 COVID-19 vaccine.

This clone was seen once. The chain recombines TRBV2 with TRBJ1-5, with 8 bases aligning to TRBD1. The trim removed 5 bases at V and 9 bases at J, leaving 6 bases unmatched. The CDR3 totals 13 residues. Per germline, CDR1 SNHLY and CDR2 FYNNEI. The CDR3: CASSPRQGTPQHF. The CDR3 bases are TGTGCCAGCAGTCCGCGACAGGGGACGCCCCAGCATTTT.

This clone was observed once. The rearrangement joins TRBV10-3 to TRBJ1-6; the D is unclear. This CDR3 has 12 residues. Germline CDR1 is ENHRY and CDR2 is SYGVKD. The germline V and J ends were trimmed by 5 bases and 8 bases, with 7 bases remaining between them. The CDR3, as DNA: TGTGCCATCAGTCAGACTGATTCACCCCTCCACTTT. Translating gives CAISQTDSPLHF.

The CDR3: CASMSYSQDREKLFF. In DNA, the CDR3 is TGTGCCAGCATGTCCTATTCCCAGGACAGAGAAAAACTGTTTTTT. This rearrangement joins TRBV28 to TRBJ1-4, with D possibly matching TRBD1 (6 bases). The V gene lost 7 bases and the J gene lost 8 bases, with 20 bases spanning the gap. CDR1 and CDR2 from the germline V gene are MDHEN and SYDVKM. This CDR3 comprises 15 residues.

V is TRBV9 and J is TRBJ2-1, with D possibly matching TRBD2 (6 bases). Between the trimmed V and J ends, which lost 4 bases and 9 bases, there was a span of 17 bases. The CDR3 runs 14 residues. Germline loops: CDR1 SGDLS, CDR2 YYNGEE. The CDR3 here is CASSTQSAGREQFF. The CDR3 DNA sequence: TGTGCCAGCAGCACTCAGTCGGCGGGACGTGAGCAGTTCTTC.

This rearrangement joins TRBV7-2 to TRBJ1-6; no reliable D call. This CDR3 comprises 16 residues. Germline V lookup: CDR1 SGHTA, CDR2 FQGNSA. The ends were cut back, 5 bases at V and 2 bases at J, with 13 bases in the middle. The CDR3 region has the DNA TGTGCCAGCAGCCCGGGAAAAGCCACCTATAATTCACCCCTCCACTTT. Translation gives CASSPGKATYNSPLHF.

The chain has TRBV30 and TRBJ1-5; D gene ambiguous. The CDR3 totals 13 residues. Trimming removed 0 bases from V and 11 bases from J, with 14 bases in between. Looked up from germline, CDR1 is GTSNPN and CDR2 is SVGIG (reference sequence). CDR3 sequence (DNA): TGTGCCTGGAGTGTAGAACAGCGTTCGGCCCAGCATTTT. This gives the protein CAWSVEQRSAQHF.

J is TRBJ2-1 and V is TRBV11-1; perhaps TRBD2 as D (5 bases). Trimming shortened V by 4 bases and J by 3 bases, and 13 bases separated the two germline ends. The V gene's germline CDR1 is SGHAT and CDR2 FQDESV (reference sequence). This CDR3 is built from 15 residues. The CDR3 loop is CASSSEGYFYNEQFF. CDR3 in DNA: TGTGCCAGCAGCTCCGAGGGATATTTCTACAATGAGCAGTTCTTC.

The V and J genes are TRBV6-5 and TRBJ2-5, with TRBD2 matching 11 bases. There are 14 residues in the CDR3. From germline, CDR1 is MNHEY and CDR2 SVGAGI. Trimming removed 2 bases from V and 5 bases from J; junction bases left unmatched: 1. The CDR3 bases are TGTGCCAGCAGTTACACTAGCGGGAGTGAGACCCAGTACTTC. It encodes CASSYTSGSETQYF.

This clone turned up a few times. V is TRBV7-3 and J is TRBJ2-2; 8 bases are a match to TRBD1. There are 15 residues in the CDR3. CDR1 and CDR2 (germline): SGHTA, FQGTGA. The V gene end was trimmed by 2 bases and the J gene end by 4 bases; junction bases not matched to a gene: 3. This chain's CDR3 is CASSLHRGSTGELFF. DNA for the CDR3: TGTGCCAGCAGCTTACACAGGGGGTCCACCGGGGAGCTGTTTTTT.

The chain uses TRBV6-6 and TRBJ1-5; TRBD1 is a possible D gene (6 bases). CDR1 and CDR2 from the germline V gene are MNHNY and SVGAGI (reference sequence). V dropped 1 base and J dropped 3 bases, with 10 bases sitting between them. The CDR3 extends over 15 amino acids. DNA of the CDR3: TGTGCCAGCAGTTACTGGGGGGCGATCAATCAGCCCCAGCATTTT. It specifies CASSYWGAINQPQHF.

The chain joins TRBV12-3 or TRBV12-4 to TRBJ2-7; D is undetermined. V lost 3 bases to trimming and J lost 0 bases, with 6 bases between them. The CDR3 is 13 residues long. In DNA, the CDR3 is TGTGCCAGCAGTTTGGGAAGCTCCTACGAGCAGTACTTC. This codes for CASSLGSSYEQYF.

The rearrangement joins TRBV27 to TRBJ1-5; the D is unclear. CDR1 and CDR2 (germline): MNHEY, SMNVEV (reference sequence). Trimming left V 1 base short and J 0 bases short, with 4 bases between. CDR3 length: 14 residues. The CDR3: CASSLYYSNQPQHF. CDR3 bases: TGTGCCAGCAGTTTATACTATAGCAATCAGCCCCAGCATTTT.

The chain joins TRBV29-1 to TRBJ2-3, with TRBD1 matching 10 bases. Germline trimming cut 5 bases from V and 4 bases from J; bases unmatched to any gene: 3. Germline CDR1 reads SQVTM; CDR2 reads ANQGSEA. The CDR3 spans 13 residues. CDR3 sequence: CSVRGQGADTQYF. The CDR3 coding sequence is TGCAGCGTTAGAGGACAGGGGGCAGATACGCAGTATTTT.